This TCR beta chain derives from a study of molecular identifiers for immune sequencing clone quantification. Germline CDR1 reads LGHDT; CDR2 reads YNNKEL (reference sequence). Deletions cut 2 bases from V and 7 bases from J, with 5 bases between. This CDR3 has 11 residues. Study-level points and caveats: Clones above 20 RNA copies held over 98% of effector molecules, under 1% in naive cells.

This clonotype was recorded at least ten times. The antigen is not known. Each CDR3 protein is one row after TCRdb ran MiXCR on the PCR reads. The sample carries just under 650,000 distinct CDR3 sequences, just under 20% recorded once. This sequence was found in a human donor in good health. Some libraries in this study had Jurkat cell RNA spiked in. Sequenced: naive CD8+ T cells from blood, with Jurkat cell RNA spiked in. Subset indicated: FACS-sorted CD8+CD4-CCR7+CD45RA+ naive T cells. The V and J genes are TRBV3-1 and TRBJ1-2, with D unresolved. The CDR3 is CASSQRSGYTF. The CDR3 DNA sequence: TGTGCCAGCAGCCAACGCAGTGGCTACACCTTC.